The source of this T cell receptor (beta chain) is a study of cytomegalovirus exposure and HLA in healthy donors. Study-level findings and limits: Because they were indistinguishable, some V segments, including TRBV6-2 and TRBV6-3, were excluded.

The V end lost 3 bases, the J end lost 2 bases, and 17 bases lay between the germline ends. Germline V CDR1 and CDR2: SGDLS, YYNGEE. The CDR3 sequence is 16 residues long. Use of 60 Vbeta and 13 Jbeta primers characterized the PCR. The repertoire was sequenced with immunoSEQ multiplex PCR; TCRdb's copy has only in-frame clones and lacks some. This table has tens of thousands of clones, less than 80% appearing once. A note on this clone: Its antigen remains unidentified.

The genes are TRBV9 and TRBJ2-5; possibly TRBD1 for D (5 bases). This TCR came from a male donor in good health and CMV-seronegative. Material: PBMCs. This chain's CDR3 is CASSGGSGSSQETQYF. The CDR3 bases are TGTGCCAGCAGCGGTGGATCAGGGTCTTCACAAGAGACCCAGTACTTC.